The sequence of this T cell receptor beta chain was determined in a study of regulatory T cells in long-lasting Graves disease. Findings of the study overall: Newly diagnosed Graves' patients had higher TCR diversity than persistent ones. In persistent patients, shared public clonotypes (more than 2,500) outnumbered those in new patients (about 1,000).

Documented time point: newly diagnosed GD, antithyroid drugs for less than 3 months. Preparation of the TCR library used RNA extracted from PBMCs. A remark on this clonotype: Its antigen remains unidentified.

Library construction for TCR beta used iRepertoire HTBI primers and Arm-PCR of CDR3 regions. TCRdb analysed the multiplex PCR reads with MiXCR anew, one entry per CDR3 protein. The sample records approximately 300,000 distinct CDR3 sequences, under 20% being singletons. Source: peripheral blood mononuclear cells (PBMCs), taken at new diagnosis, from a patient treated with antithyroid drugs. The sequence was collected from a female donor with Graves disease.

The CDR3 region is CASQGILVYGYTF. In DNA, the CDR3 is TGTGCCAGTCAGGGAATCCTAGTCTATGGCTACACCTTC. The genes are TRBV7-2 and TRBJ1-2; TRBD1 might be the D (5 bases). Per germline, CDR1 SGHTA and CDR2 FQGNSA. The CDR3 spans 13 residues. Trimming pared 9 bases from V and 4 bases from J, leaving 15 bases between. Full variable domain (remainder filled in from reference TRBV7-2 and TRBJ1-2): GAGVSQSPSNKVTEKGKDVELRCDPISGHTALYWYRQSLGQGLEFLIYFQGNSAPDKSGLPSDRFSAERTGGSVSTLTIQRTQQEDSAVYLCASQGILVYGYTFGSGTRLTVV.